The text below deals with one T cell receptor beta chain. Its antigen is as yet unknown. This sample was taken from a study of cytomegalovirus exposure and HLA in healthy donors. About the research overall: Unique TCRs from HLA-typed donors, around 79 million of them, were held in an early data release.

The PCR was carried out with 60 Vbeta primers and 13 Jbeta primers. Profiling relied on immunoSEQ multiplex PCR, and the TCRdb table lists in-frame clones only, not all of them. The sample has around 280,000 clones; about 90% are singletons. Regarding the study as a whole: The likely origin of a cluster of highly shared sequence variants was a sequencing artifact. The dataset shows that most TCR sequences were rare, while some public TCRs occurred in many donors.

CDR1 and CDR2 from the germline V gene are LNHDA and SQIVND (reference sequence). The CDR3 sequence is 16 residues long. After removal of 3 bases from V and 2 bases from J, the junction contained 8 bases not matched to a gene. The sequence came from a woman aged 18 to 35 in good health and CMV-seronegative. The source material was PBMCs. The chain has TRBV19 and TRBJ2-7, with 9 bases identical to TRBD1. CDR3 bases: TGTGCCAGTAGTATCCCCGGGACAGGGCATACCTACGAGCAGTACTTC. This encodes CASSIPGTGHTYEQYF.